This T cell receptor (beta chain) appears in the sequencing data of a study of tumor-infiltrating lymphocytes in primary liver carcinoma. As for the study in general: Surgical resection treated primary liver carcinoma in the patients. Lesions, classed as T1-T3 N0M0, spanned roughly 4.2 to 11 cm across.

Note on this clonotype: Antigen specificity is unknown. One base away lies a much larger clone, so this may be a sequencing read error.

The template, 450 to 650 ng total RNA, yielded TCR beta cDNA made with a constant-region primer. A slightly modified ARM-PCR protocol with three nested multiplex PCR rounds produced these TCR beta libraries. The opening two PCR rounds, ten to eleven cycles each, paired TRBV1-TRBV30 forward primers with a C-beta reverse primer. A single record per CDR3 protein comes from TCRdb applying MiXCR to the multiplex PCR reads. The sample has fewer than 250,000 distinct CDR3 sequences, almost 65% seen once. Study observations and caveats: Relative to tumor region pairs, the tumor-adjacent and tumor-blood pairs showed overlap that was lower.

Germline V gene data show CDR1 as SGHRS and CDR2 as YFSETQ. The V segment lost 4 bases and the J segment 7 bases; nucleotides outside the gene matches: 7. CDR3 size: 16 residues. Alongside blood RNA obtained from unsorted whole blood, germline DNA was also extracted. This clonotype originated in a woman aged 55-70 years with primary liver carcinoma and hepatitis B virus infection. This chain connects TRBV5-1 to TRBJ2-1, with 14 bases identical to TRBD2. Material: peripheral blood. The CDR3 here is CASSAWGTSGRNEQFF. CDR3 nucleotides: TGCGCCAGCAGCGCTTGGGGGACTAGCGGGAGAAATGAGCAGTTCTTC.